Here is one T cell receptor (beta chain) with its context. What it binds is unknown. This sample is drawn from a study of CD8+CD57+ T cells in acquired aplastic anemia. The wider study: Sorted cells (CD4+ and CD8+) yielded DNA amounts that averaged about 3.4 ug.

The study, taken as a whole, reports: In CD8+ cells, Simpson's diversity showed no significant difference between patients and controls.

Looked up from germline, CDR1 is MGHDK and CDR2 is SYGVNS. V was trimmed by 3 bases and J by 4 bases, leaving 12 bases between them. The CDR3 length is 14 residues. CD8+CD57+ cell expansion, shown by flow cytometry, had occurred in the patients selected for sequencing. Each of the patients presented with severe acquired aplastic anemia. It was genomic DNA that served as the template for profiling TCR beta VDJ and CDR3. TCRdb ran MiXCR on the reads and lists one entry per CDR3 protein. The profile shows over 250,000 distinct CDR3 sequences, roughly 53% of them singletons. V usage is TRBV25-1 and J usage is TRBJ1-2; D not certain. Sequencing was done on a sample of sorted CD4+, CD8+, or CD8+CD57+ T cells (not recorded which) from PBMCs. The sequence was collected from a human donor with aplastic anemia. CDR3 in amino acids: CASSDGYNPYGYTF. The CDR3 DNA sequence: TGTGCCAGCAGTGATGGGTACAACCCCTATGGCTACACCTTC.